Listed below are T cell receptor beta chains from one sample, sequenced in a study of blood T cells in healthy people across ages. TCRdb used MiXCR to reprocess the 5' RACE reads, holding one entry per CDR3 protein. The sample lists 1 million or so distinct CDR3 sequences, 40% to 50% occurring once. Sequencing used blood. All receptors come from a woman aged 55 to 70 in good health. Both conserved end residues are part of each CDR3. The D gene is left open where the match is weak. The size entry is marked missing in some rows and otherwise reads once, few, many or a size class.

d_call j_call v_call clone_size cdr3_length cdr3_aa cdr3_nt
. TRBJ2-3 TRBV30 once 14 CAAKLAEYRDTQYF TGTGCCGCCAAACTAGCAGAGTATAGAGATACGCAGTATTTT
. TRBJ2-7 TRBV2 . 14 CASSILARGREQYF .
TRBD2 TRBJ2-2 TRBV7-9 . 15 CASSFSGSRTGELFF TGTGCCAGCAGCTTTAGCGGGAGTCGCACCGGGGAGCTGTTTTTT
TRBD1 TRBJ1-1 TRBV7-9 . 14 CASSLGTGKGEAFF TGTGCCAGCAGCTTAGGGACAGGGAAGGGGGAAGCTTTCTTT
. TRBJ1-1 TRBV5-1 . 17 CASSLGLDTLMNTEAFF TGCGCCAGCAGCTTGGGTTTGGACACCCTTATGAACACTGAAGCTTTCTTT
TRBD2 TRBJ2-7 TRBV20-1 . 15 CSAGTSGRNRYEQYF TGCAGCGCAGGGACTAGCGGGAGGAATCGGTACGAGCAGTACTTC
. TRBJ2-3 TRBV24-1 few 13 CATSDPVADTQYF TGTGCCACCAGTGACCCGGTGGCAGATACGCAGTATTTT
TRBD1 TRBJ2-3 TRBV29-1 once 11 CSARSLDRGYF TGCAGCGCCCGAAGTTTGGACAGGGGGTATTTT
TRBD1 TRBJ2-7 TRBV27 few 14 CASSFGQGDWEQYF TGTGCCAGCAGTTTTGGACAGGGGGATTGGGAGCAGTACTTC
TRBD2 TRBJ2-3 TRBV20-1 few 17 CSANKASGRASTDTQYF TGCAGTGCTAACAAAGCTAGCGGGAGGGCTAGCACAGATACGCAGTATTTT
. TRBJ2-1 TRBV5-5 many 15 CASSLAAGVNNEQFF TGTGCCAGCAGCTTGGCGGCAGGGGTGAACAATGAGCAGTTCTTC
. TRBJ2-7 TRBV7-8 . 16 CASSFSSGASSYEQYF TGTGCCAGCAGCTTTAGTAGCGGAGCCAGCTCCTACGAGCAGTACTTC
. TRBJ1-6 TRBV3-1 few 19 CASSQERRGLLSYNSPLHF TGTGCCAGCAGCCAAGAACGGAGGGGCCTACTCTCCTATAATTCACCCCTCCACTTT
TRBD2 TRBJ2-1 TRBV6-6 . 15 CASRTGTSNSDEQFF TGTGCCAGCAGGACCGGGACTAGCAATTCGGATGAGCAGTTCTTC
. TRBJ1-5 TRBV7-2 . 13 CASSPGHRQPQHF TGTGCCAGCAGCCCCGGACACCGGCAGCCCCAGCATTTT
. TRBJ2-3 TRBV5-1 . 16 CASSWDRDKPTDTQYF TGCGCCAGCAGCTGGGACCGGGACAAACCCACAGATACGCAGTATTTT
. TRBJ2-5 TRBV27 . 15 CASSYLTGRQETQYF TGTGCCAGCAGTTACCTCACGGGCCGTCAAGAGACCCAGTACTTC
. TRBJ2-5 TRBV25-1 many 14 CASSELADQETQYF TGTGCCAGCAGTGAATTAGCGGACCAAGAGACCCAGTACTTC
. TRBJ1-6 TRBV11-2 . 15 CASSLRAGMGSPLHF TGTGCCAGCAGCTTACGTGCAGGCATGGGATCACCCCTCCACTTT
TRBD1 TRBJ1-4 TRBV7-9 . 15 CASSLGQGANEKLFF TGTGCCAGCAGCTTGGGACAGGGAGCTAATGAAAAACTGTTTTTT
. TRBJ2-7 TRBV6-6 once 15 CASSYPGITTYEQYF TGTGCCAGCAGTTACCCCGGGATAACGACCTACGAGCAGTACTTC
. TRBJ2-4 TRBV20-1 . 12 CSAPWGTHGQYF TGCAGTGCTCCCTGGGGGACCCACGGGCAGTACTTC
. TRBJ2-7 TRBV7-8 few 14 CASSSLQEPYEQYF TGTGCCAGCAGCTCCCTGCAGGAGCCCTACGAGCAGTACTTC
TRBD2 TRBJ2-7 TRBV10-3 few 15 CAIKDPGTSGYEQYF TGTGCCATCAAGGACCCCGGGACTAGCGGCTACGAGCAGTACTTC
. TRBJ2-5 TRBV12-3/TRBV12-4 . 13 CASALGVGETQYF TGTGCCAGCGCCTTGGGGGTCGGGGAGACCCAGTACTTC
. TRBJ2-7 TRBV11-2 . 13 CAISLFGGNEQYF TGTGCCATCAGCTTGTTTGGGGGGAATGAGCAGTACTTC
TRBD1 TRBJ2-1 TRBV9 . 16 CASSAFGQGSFNEQFF TGTGCCAGCAGCGCCTTCGGACAGGGTAGCTTCAATGAGCAGTTCTTC
. TRBJ2-4 TRBV4-1 few 14 CASSQLQGSGEQYF TGCGCCAGCAGCCAACTACAGGGTTCAGGGGAGCAGTACTTC
. TRBJ1-1 TRBV20-1 once 10 CSVTNTEAFF TGCAGTGTCACTAACACTGAAGCTTTCTTT
TRBD1 TRBJ2-7 TRBV6-5 . 14 CASSDRDRGCEQYF TGTGCCAGCAGTGACCGGGACAGGGGTTGCGAGCAGTACTTC
. TRBJ1-6 TRBV12-3/TRBV12-4 . 14 CASSLQGGYSPLHF TGTGCCAGCAGTTTACAAGGGGGGTATTCACCCCTCCACTTT
. TRBJ2-5 TRBV29-1 few 13 CSVEGQGSVTQYF TGCAGCGTTGAAGGCCAGGGGTCGGTGACCCAGTACTTC
. TRBJ1-1 TRBV5-1 few 18 CASSRRGDQTSLNTEAFF TGCGCCAGCAGCCGCCGGGGGGATCAAACAAGTCTGAACACTGAAGCTTTCTTT
. TRBJ1-6 TRBV15 . 15 CATSRVVGQNSPLHF TGTGCCACCAGCAGAGTCGTAGGACAGAATTCACCCCTCCACTTT
. TRBJ2-1 TRBV7-3 . 12 CAGSPGYNEQFF TGTGCCGGCAGCCCAGGGTACAATGAGCAGTTCTTC
. TRBJ2-1 TRBV3-1 . 16 CASSQGWGNSYSEQFF TGTGCCAGCAGCCAAGGATGGGGGAATTCCTACAGTGAGCAGTTCTTC
. TRBJ1-2 TRBV12-3/TRBV12-4 . 15 CASTQLMGSNYGYTF TGTGCCAGCACCCAGCTGATGGGGTCGAACTATGGCTACACCTTC
. TRBJ1-5 TRBV20-1 . 16 CSARDRTGSRNQPQHF TGCAGTGCTAGAGATCGCACAGGTTCTCGCAATCAGCCCCAGCATTTT
TRBD1 TRBJ2-7 TRBV7-9 . 15 CASSLNTGQADEQYF TGTGCCAGCAGCCTCAACACCGGACAGGCGGACGAGCAGTACTTC